The rows below give T cell receptor beta chains drawn from one sample of a study of CXCR3-negative and CXCR3-positive naive CD8 T cells. TCRdb re-called the 5' RACE reads; one entry per CDR3 protein, DNA not given. The clone table shows roughly 50,000 distinct CDR3 sequences, with the ten largest holding approximately 22%. The specimen sequenced was memory CD8+ T cells from blood. The receptor set was obtained from a human donor in good health. Some clones in this sample may be carry-over from other donors' samples. The CDR3 runs from the conserved cysteine through the conserved F or W. The order of the fields is V gene, J gene, CDR3 protein.

V: TRBV29-1
J: TRBJ2-1
CDR3: CSVEDPLAGEQFF

V: TRBV7-9
J: TRBJ2-5
CDR3: CASWGQAPETQYF

V: TRBV20-1
J: TRBJ2-7
CDR3: CSAGGVNSYEQYF

V: TRBV29-1
J: TRBJ2-3
CDR3: CSVDRGTGTDTQYF

V: TRBV15
J: TRBJ1-2
CDR3: CATSRKIQGNYGYTF

V: TRBV15
J: TRBJ1-1
CDR3: CATSTRPAWAEAFF

V: TRBV29-1
J: TRBJ1-5
CDR3: CSAEEGRGQPQHF

V: TRBV3-2
J: TRBJ2-5
CDR3: CASSRISIQARQETQYF

V: TRBV12-3/TRBV12-4
J: TRBJ2-2
CDR3: CASSLAAPTGELFF

V: TRBV7-9
J: TRBJ2-7
CDR3: CASSNFYEQYF

V: TRBV7-9
J: TRBJ2-2
CDR3: CASSPSTGYAPDTGELFF

V: TRBV7-9
J: TRBJ2-3
CDR3: CASSLSGSSTDTQYF

V: TRBV7-8
J: TRBJ2-1
CDR3: CASSSLAGVYNEQFF

V: TRBV2
J: TRBJ2-5
CDR3: CASSTTSGGAATYQETQYF

V: TRBV7-2
J: TRBJ1-5
CDR3: CASSPRTDEEGNQPQHF

V: TRBV28
J: TRBJ2-3
CDR3: CASFYGRATDTQYF

V: TRBV12-3/TRBV12-4
J: TRBJ1-1
CDR3: CASSFRQGYTEAFF

V: TRBV20-1
J: TRBJ2-3
CDR3: CSSLTPGQGTDTQYF

V: TRBV7-7
J: TRBJ1-1
CDR3: CASSLVERSEAFF

V: TRBV28
J: TRBJ2-3
CDR3: CASSSGTSGPADTQYF

V: TRBV20-1
J: TRBJ1-1
CDR3: CSASRMGTEAFF

V: TRBV20-1
J: TRBJ2-3
CDR3: CSAYPRGQVTDTQYF

V: TRBV7-9
J: TRBJ2-5
CDR3: CASSLVLPRETQYF

V: TRBV20-1
J: TRBJ2-1
CDR3: CSARDVAQKLEQFF

V: TRBV7-9
J: TRBJ2-2
CDR3: CASRESVGANTGELFF

V: TRBV7-3
J: TRBJ2-5
CDR3: CASSPPTGEDQETQYF

V: TRBV6-1
J: TRBJ2-7
CDR3: CASSEEAGGPYEQYF

V: TRBV2
J: TRBJ2-7
CDR3: CASTPEAAYEQYF

V: TRBV6-5
J: TRBJ2-1
CDR3: CASSYEGNEQFF

V: TRBV4-3
J: TRBJ2-7
CDR3: CASSQTGGYEQYF

V: TRBV4-1
J: TRBJ2-6
CDR3: CASSQTITGTGANVLTF